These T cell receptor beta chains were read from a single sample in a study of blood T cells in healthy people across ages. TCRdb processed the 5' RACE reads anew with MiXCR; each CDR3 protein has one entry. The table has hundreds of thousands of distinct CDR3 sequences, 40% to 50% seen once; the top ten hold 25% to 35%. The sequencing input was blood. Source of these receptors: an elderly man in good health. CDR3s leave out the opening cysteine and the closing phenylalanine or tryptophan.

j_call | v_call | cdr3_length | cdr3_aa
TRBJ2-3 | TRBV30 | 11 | AWSVREADTQY
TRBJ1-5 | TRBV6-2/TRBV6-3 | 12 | ASSYTGLGQPQH
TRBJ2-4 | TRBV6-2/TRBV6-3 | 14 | ASSSPRTGNKNIQY
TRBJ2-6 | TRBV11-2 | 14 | ASSLGSGDGANVLT
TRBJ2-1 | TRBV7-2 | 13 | ASYQGQGGYNEQF
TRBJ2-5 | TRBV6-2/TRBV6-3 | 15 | ASSSYAVMTAQETQY
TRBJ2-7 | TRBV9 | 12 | ASSARAYAYEQY
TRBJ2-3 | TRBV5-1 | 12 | ASSLQGAEDTQY
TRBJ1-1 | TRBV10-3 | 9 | AISENTEAF
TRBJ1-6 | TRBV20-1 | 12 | SASRDRLNSPLH
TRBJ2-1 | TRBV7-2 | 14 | ASSLGTGSFYNEQF
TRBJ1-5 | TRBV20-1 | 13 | SARQKNLNNQPQH
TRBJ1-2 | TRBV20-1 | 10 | SATPTGYGYT
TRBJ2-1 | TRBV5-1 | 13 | ASSYGDRGLSEQF
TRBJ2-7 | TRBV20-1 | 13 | SARDRSNLPYEQY
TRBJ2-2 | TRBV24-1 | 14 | ATSDLHQGNTGELF
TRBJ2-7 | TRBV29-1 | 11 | SVVRDSPYEQY
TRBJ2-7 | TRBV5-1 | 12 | ASGPWEAPYEQY
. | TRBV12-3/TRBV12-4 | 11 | ASRSHRGYEQY
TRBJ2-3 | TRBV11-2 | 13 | ASSWTSGGGDTQY
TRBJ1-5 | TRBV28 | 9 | ASTLMGDQH
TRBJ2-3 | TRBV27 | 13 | VVSPGILRTDTQY
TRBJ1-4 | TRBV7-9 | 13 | ASSPTVATNEKLF
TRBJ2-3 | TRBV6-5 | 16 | ASSYWRLAVLSTDTQY
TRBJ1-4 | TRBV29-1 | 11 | SVQTGDNEKLF
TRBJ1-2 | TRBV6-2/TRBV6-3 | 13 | ASRRTGGNFYGYT
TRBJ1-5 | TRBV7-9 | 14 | ASSLLFLRGSQPQH